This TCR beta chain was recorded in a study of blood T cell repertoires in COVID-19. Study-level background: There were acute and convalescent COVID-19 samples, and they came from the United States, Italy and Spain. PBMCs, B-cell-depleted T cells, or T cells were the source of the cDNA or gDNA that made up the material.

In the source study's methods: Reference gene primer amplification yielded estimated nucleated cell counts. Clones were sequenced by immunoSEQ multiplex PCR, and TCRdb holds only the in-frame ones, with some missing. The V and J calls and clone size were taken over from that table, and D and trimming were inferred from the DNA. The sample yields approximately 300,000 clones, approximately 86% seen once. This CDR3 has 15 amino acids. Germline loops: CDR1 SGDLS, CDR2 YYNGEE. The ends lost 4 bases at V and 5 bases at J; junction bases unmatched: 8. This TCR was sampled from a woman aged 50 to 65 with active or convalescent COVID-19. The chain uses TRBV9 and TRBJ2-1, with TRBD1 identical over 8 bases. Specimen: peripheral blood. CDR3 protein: CASSFAGQANNEQFF. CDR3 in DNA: TGTGCCAGCAGCTTTGCGGGACAGGCGAACAATGAGCAGTTCTTC.